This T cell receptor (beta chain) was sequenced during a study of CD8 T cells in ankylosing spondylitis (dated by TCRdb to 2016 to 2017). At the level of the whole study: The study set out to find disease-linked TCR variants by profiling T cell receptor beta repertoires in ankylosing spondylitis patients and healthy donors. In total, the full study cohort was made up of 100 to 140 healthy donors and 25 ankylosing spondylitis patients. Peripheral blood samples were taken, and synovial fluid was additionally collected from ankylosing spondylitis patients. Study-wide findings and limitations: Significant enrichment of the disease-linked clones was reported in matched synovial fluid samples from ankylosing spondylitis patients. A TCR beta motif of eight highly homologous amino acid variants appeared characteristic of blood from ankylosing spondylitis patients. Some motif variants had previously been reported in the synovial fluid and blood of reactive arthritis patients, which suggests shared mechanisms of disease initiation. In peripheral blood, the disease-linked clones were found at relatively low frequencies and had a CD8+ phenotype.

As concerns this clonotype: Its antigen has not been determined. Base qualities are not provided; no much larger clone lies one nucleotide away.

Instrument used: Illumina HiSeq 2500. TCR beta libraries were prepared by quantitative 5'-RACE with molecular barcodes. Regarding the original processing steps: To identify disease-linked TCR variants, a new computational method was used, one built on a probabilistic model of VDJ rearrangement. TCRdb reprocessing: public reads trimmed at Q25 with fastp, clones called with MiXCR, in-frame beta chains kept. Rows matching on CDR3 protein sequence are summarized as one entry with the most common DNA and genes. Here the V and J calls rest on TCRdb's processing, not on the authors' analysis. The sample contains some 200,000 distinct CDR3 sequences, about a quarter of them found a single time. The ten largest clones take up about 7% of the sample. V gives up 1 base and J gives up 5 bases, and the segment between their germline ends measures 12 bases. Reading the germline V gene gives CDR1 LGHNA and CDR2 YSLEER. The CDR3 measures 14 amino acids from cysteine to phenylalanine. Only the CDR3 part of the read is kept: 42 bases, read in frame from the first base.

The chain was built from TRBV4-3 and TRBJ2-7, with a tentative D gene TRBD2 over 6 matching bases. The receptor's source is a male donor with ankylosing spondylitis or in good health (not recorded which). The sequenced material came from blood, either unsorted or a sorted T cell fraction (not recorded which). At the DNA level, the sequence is TGCGCCAGCAGCCAAGGACTAGGCATCGACGAGCAGTACTTC. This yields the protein CASSQGLGIDEQYF.